This record concerns one T cell receptor beta chain sequence. At one boundary the junction diverges from the germline segment, which might be a read error. Building the TCR beta libraries relied on iRepertoire HTBI primers, and CDR3 regions underwent Arm-PCR. TCRdb analysed the multiplex PCR reads with MiXCR anew, one entry per CDR3 protein. The table has roughly 420,000 distinct CDR3 sequences, roughly 15% seen once. The source of the sample is a study of regulatory T cells in long-lasting Graves disease. Time point indicated: newly diagnosed GD, antithyroid drugs for less than 3 months. PBMCs were the source of the RNA used for TCR sequencing. This CDR3 region has 13 residues. Germline V CDR1 and CDR2: MNHEY, SVGAGI. These records were also assigned to another study, of T cells in Graves' hyperthyroidism and ophthalmopathy.

The chain is built from TRBV6-5 and TRBJ2-7, with a tentative D call TRBD2 (6 bases). The sequencing here drew on peripheral blood mononuclear cells (PBMCs), taken at new diagnosis, from a patient treated with antithyroid drugs. The sequence was collected from a woman between 18 and 30 years old with Graves disease. CDR3 DNA sequence: TGTGCCTGCAGTTACGGGAGTGAGAACGAGCAGTACTTC. It specifies CACSYGSENEQYF.